The rows below give T cell receptor beta chains drawn from one sample of a study of T cell responses to AZD1222 COVID-19 vaccine. TCRdb's copy holds only in-frame clones and misses some; the assay was immunoSEQ multiplex PCR. In the table there are under 150,000 clones, around 93% of which are singletons. The sequenced sample was peripheral blood, obtained on day 0 of AZD1222 vaccination. These receptor sequences come from an adult in good health. Each CDR3 is given with its conserved first and last residue. Fields, in order: V gene, J gene, clone size, D gene, CDR3 DNA, CDR3 protein. A D gene is named only where the DNA matches it firmly. Only part of the rows carry a size: once, few, many, or a class if the clone is expanded.

v_call: TRBV7-9; j_call: TRBJ2-5; clone_size: NA; d_call: TRBD2; cdr3_nt: TGTGCCAGCAGCTCTGGACTAGTCCTGGAGACCCAGTACTTC; cdr3_aa: CASSSGLVLETQYF
v_call: TRBV5-1; j_call: TRBJ2-7; clone_size: NA; d_call: NA; cdr3_nt: TGCGCCAGCAGCGTGTACGGGACCCTCACCGAAGGGCAGTACTTC; cdr3_aa: CASSVYGTLTEGQYF
v_call: TRBV11-2; j_call: TRBJ2-7; clone_size: NA; d_call: TRBD1; cdr3_nt: TGTGCCAGCAGCCAGGGACAGTGGCCCTACGAGCAGTACTTC; cdr3_aa: CASSQGQWPYEQYF
v_call: TRBV4-1; j_call: TRBJ2-7; clone_size: few; d_call: TRBD2; cdr3_nt: TGCGCCAGCAGCCAAGAGCGGGGGTACGAGCAGTACTTC; cdr3_aa: CASSQERGYEQYF
v_call: TRBV19; j_call: TRBJ2-3; clone_size: NA; d_call: NA; cdr3_nt: TGTGCCAGTAGTCGGAGTGCGGGAACCACAGATACGCAGTATTTT; cdr3_aa: CASSRSAGTTDTQYF
v_call: TRBV5-6; j_call: TRBJ2-1; clone_size: NA; d_call: NA; cdr3_nt: TGTGCCAGCAGCGAAGGATCGTACAATGAGCAGTTCTTC; cdr3_aa: CASSEGSYNEQFF
v_call: TRBV24-1; j_call: TRBJ1-5; clone_size: NA; d_call: NA; cdr3_nt: TGTGCCACCAGTGATACAACCCCCGCCCTCAATCAGCCCCAGCATTTT; cdr3_aa: CATSDTTPALNQPQHF
v_call: TRBV5-1; j_call: TRBJ1-1; clone_size: once; d_call: NA; cdr3_nt: TGCGCCAGCAGCTTGGGCCCAACTATGAACACTGAAGCTTTCTTT; cdr3_aa: CASSLGPTMNTEAFF
v_call: TRBV5-6; j_call: TRBJ2-7; clone_size: NA; d_call: TRBD2; cdr3_nt: TGTGCCAGCAGCGACCCTACTAGCGCAAAATACGAGCAGTACTTC; cdr3_aa: CASSDPTSAKYEQYF
v_call: TRBV2; j_call: TRBJ2-7; clone_size: NA; d_call: NA; cdr3_nt: TGTGCCAGCTCAACGGGGGGCGGGGGCTCCTACGAGCAGTACTTC; cdr3_aa: CASSTGGGGSYEQYF
v_call: TRBV29-1; j_call: TRBJ2-5; clone_size: NA; d_call: NA; cdr3_nt: TGCAGCGCCAAAATGGGGCAGCTAGAAGAGACCCAGTACTTC; cdr3_aa: CSAKMGQLEETQYF
v_call: TRBV6-5; j_call: TRBJ1-5; clone_size: once; d_call: NA; cdr3_nt: TGTGCCATGGGGGGGCCGAATCAGCCCCAGCATTTT; cdr3_aa: CAMGGPNQPQHF
v_call: TRBV19; j_call: TRBJ1-2; clone_size: NA; d_call: NA; cdr3_nt: TGTGCCAGTAGTATACGCAGAAACTATGGCTACACCTTC; cdr3_aa: CASSIRRNYGYTF
v_call: TRBV4-2; j_call: TRBJ2-7; clone_size: NA; d_call: TRBD2; cdr3_nt: TGTGCCAGCAGCCAACAAGCGGGAGGCGCGAGTGAGCAGTACTTC; cdr3_aa: CASSQQAGGASEQYF
v_call: TRBV28; j_call: TRBJ1-6; clone_size: NA; d_call: NA; cdr3_nt: TGTGCCAGCTTGCCTAATAATTCACCCCTCCACTTT; cdr3_aa: CASLPNNSPLHF
v_call: TRBV9; j_call: TRBJ2-7; clone_size: NA; d_call: NA; cdr3_nt: TGTGCCAGCAGCCCCCGGAGTTCCACTGAGCAGTACTTC; cdr3_aa: CASSPRSSTEQYF
v_call: TRBV30; j_call: TRBJ2-3; clone_size: NA; d_call: NA; cdr3_nt: TGTGCCTGGAGGGGGGCAGCTAGCACAGATACGCAGTATTTT; cdr3_aa: CAWRGAASTDTQYF
v_call: TRBV5-4; j_call: TRBJ1-1; clone_size: NA; d_call: NA; cdr3_nt: TGTGCCAGCAGCTGGGACGCCGAGAACACTGAAGCTTTCTTT; cdr3_aa: CASSWDAENTEAFF
v_call: TRBV28; j_call: TRBJ1-5; clone_size: NA; d_call: NA; cdr3_nt: TGTGCCAGCAGTTTAACAGGTAGCAATCAGCCCCAGCATTTT; cdr3_aa: CASSLTGSNQPQHF
v_call: TRBV25-1; j_call: TRBJ2-5; clone_size: NA; d_call: NA; cdr3_nt: TGTGCCAGCAGTGACCCGGGGGAGACCCAGTACTTC; cdr3_aa: CASSDPGETQYF
v_call: TRBV4-2; j_call: TRBJ2-5; clone_size: once; d_call: TRBD2; cdr3_nt: TGTGCCAGCAGCCAGGCGACTAGCGGGAGGGCCCTCGGAGAGACCCAGTACTTC; cdr3_aa: CASSQATSGRALGETQYF
v_call: TRBV5-1; j_call: TRBJ1-1; clone_size: NA; d_call: NA; cdr3_nt: TGCGCCAGCAGCTTGAACCATGCCGGCACTGAAGCTTTCTTT; cdr3_aa: CASSLNHAGTEAFF
v_call: TRBV27; j_call: TRBJ1-5; clone_size: NA; d_call: TRBD1; cdr3_nt: TGTGCCAGCAGTTTATACGGACCAGGGGGAGAGCCCCAGCATTTT; cdr3_aa: CASSLYGPGGEPQHF
v_call: TRBV6-1; j_call: TRBJ1-1; clone_size: few; d_call: NA; cdr3_nt: TGTGCCAGCAGTGACAGGGAGAACACTGAAGCTTTCTTT; cdr3_aa: CASSDRENTEAFF
v_call: TRBV6-5; j_call: TRBJ1-2; clone_size: NA; d_call: NA; cdr3_nt: TGTGCCATACGGATGGGGGCTGCGGGCTACACCTTC; cdr3_aa: CAIRMGAAGYTF
v_call: TRBV19; j_call: TRBJ2-1; clone_size: NA; d_call: NA; cdr3_nt: TGTGCCAGTAGCAGTAGCGGAAGCTCCTACAATGAGCAGTTCTTC; cdr3_aa: CASSSSGSSYNEQFF
v_call: TRBV28; j_call: TRBJ2-5; clone_size: NA; d_call: NA; cdr3_nt: TGTGCCAGCAGTTCCAGTACCCAAGGGACCCAGTACTTC; cdr3_aa: CASSSSTQGTQYF
v_call: TRBV27; j_call: TRBJ1-4; clone_size: few; d_call: TRBD1; cdr3_nt: TGTGCCAGCAGGAGGGGACAGCAAAATGAAAAACTGTTTTTT; cdr3_aa: CASRRGQQNEKLFF
v_call: TRBV2; j_call: TRBJ2-7; clone_size: NA; d_call: TRBD1; cdr3_nt: TGTGCCAGCAATAACAGGGGCCACTCCTACGAGCAGTACTTC; cdr3_aa: CASNNRGHSYEQYF
v_call: TRBV7-8; j_call: TRBJ1-1; clone_size: NA; d_call: NA; cdr3_nt: TGTGCCAGCAGCTCCCATAGGAGGACTGAAGCTTTCTTT; cdr3_aa: CASSSHRRTEAFF
v_call: TRBV20-1; j_call: TRBJ2-7; clone_size: once; d_call: TRBD2; cdr3_nt: TGCAGTGCTAGTCTACTAGCGGGAGCGTCCTACGAGCAGTACTTC; cdr3_aa: CSASLLAGASYEQYF
v_call: TRBV29-1; j_call: TRBJ2-3; clone_size: NA; d_call: TRBD1; cdr3_nt: TGCAGCGTGGGAGGAGGGACAGGGTCAGGTACGCAGTATTTT; cdr3_aa: CSVGGGTGSGTQYF
v_call: TRBV5-6; j_call: TRBJ2-6; clone_size: NA; d_call: NA; cdr3_nt: TGTGCCAGCAGCTCAACCTCTGGGGCCAACGTCCTGACTTTC; cdr3_aa: CASSSTSGANVLTF
v_call: TRBV5-1; j_call: TRBJ2-1; clone_size: NA; d_call: TRBD2; cdr3_nt: TGCGCCAGCAGAGAAAGGACTAGCGGGAGTGAGCAGTTCTTC; cdr3_aa: CASRERTSGSEQFF